These 20 T cell receptor beta chains share one sample of origin, sequenced in a study. Amplification of TRBV12-4/TRBJ1-2 clonotypes used adaptor-ligated barcode primers. In TCRdb, the multiplex PCR reads were re-called with MiXCR into one record per CDR3 protein. The repertoire holds approximately 200 distinct CDR3 sequences, with about a fifth as singletons. Cells sorted as Tregs were CD4+, CD25+ and CD127-/low. Sequencing was done on a sample of tumor-infiltrating Tregs sorted from the breast tumor. These receptors were collected from a female donor with breast cancer.

This CDR3 is CASRGRQNYGYTF. The CDR3, as DNA: TGTGCCAGCAGAGGCCGACAGAACTATGGCTACACCTTC. J is TRBJ1-2 and V is TRBV12-3 or TRBV12-4, with TRBD1 as a possible D gene (5 bases). With 6 bases removed from V and 2 bases from J, the gap between germline ends came to 10 bases. This CDR3 is 13 amino acids long.

This clonotype has just a few counts. The chain recombines TRBV12-3 or TRBV12-4 with TRBJ1-2; no definite D call. The CDR3 runs 13 residues. V lost 1 base and J 4 bases, leaving 7 bases between the germline ends. The CDR3 DNA reads TGTGCCAGCAGTTTAGAGACACTCTATGGCTACACCTTC. It translates to CASSLETLYGYTF.

The chain has TRBV12-3 or TRBV12-4 and TRBJ1-2; weak D call: TRBD1 (6 bases). The CDR3 runs to 14 residues. Trimming removed 6 bases at V and 0 bases at J, with 11 bases between. The CDR3 nucleotides read TGTGCCAGCAGCCCTGACAGGACTAACTATGGCTACACCTTC. Its protein is CASSPDRTNYGYTF.

In its sample, this clonotype was seen a few times. This chain joins TRBV12-3 or TRBV12-4 and TRBJ1-2, with D possibly TRBD1 on 5 matching bases. Trimming stripped 4 bases from V and 8 bases from J, with 11 bases between. The CDR3 is 12 residues long. Written as DNA, the CDR3 is TGTGCCAGCAGTTCCGAGCAGGGAGGCTACACCTTC. It specifies CASSSEQGGYTF.

V and J are TRBV12-3 or TRBV12-4 and TRBJ1-2; the D is unclear. The length of the CDR3 is 14 residues. The V and J ends lost 3 bases and 4 bases respectively, with 12 bases between them. The CDR3 region is CASSFRQKGYGYTF. The DNA of the CDR3 is TGTGCCAGCAGTTTTAGGCAGAAGGGCTATGGCTACACCTTC.

This chain connects TRBV12-3 or TRBV12-4 to TRBJ1-2; D is unresolved. The CDR3 has 12 amino acids. Deletions cut 3 bases from V and 2 bases from J, with 4 bases between. CDR3 residues: CASSFQNYGYTF. In DNA form, the CDR3 reads TGTGCCAGCAGTTTCCAGAACTATGGCTACACCTTC.

Sample share makes this clonotype large. The chain has TRBV12-3 or TRBV12-4 and TRBJ1-2; D gene ambiguous. The CDR3 runs 13 residues. V lost 7 bases to trimming and J lost 5 bases, with 14 bases between them. The DNA of the CDR3 is TGTGCCAGCAAAGGACGTCGAGGTTATGGCTACACCTTC. It encodes CASKGRRGYGYTF.

This clonotype is large by share. This chain joins TRBV12-3 or TRBV12-4 and TRBJ1-2; 7 bases align to TRBD1. With 6 bases clipped from V and 8 bases from J, the junction kept 12 bases outside the gene matches. The CDR3 length is 14 residues. CDR3 protein: CASRPRGQLEGYTF. As DNA, the CDR3 is TGTGCCAGCAGGCCCAGGGGACAGCTAGAGGGCTACACCTTC.

This clonotype is large. The chain couples TRBV12-3 or TRBV12-4 to TRBJ1-2; D possibly corresponds to TRBD1 (5 bases). Trimming removed 5 bases at V and 7 bases at J, with 14 bases between. The CDR3 is made up of 13 amino acids. CDR3 nucleotides: TGTGCCAGCAGTCCTGGGGCCCCGGTTGGCTACACCTTC. This translates into CASSPGAPVGYTF.

This clonotype is large. The chain has TRBV12-3 or TRBV12-4 and TRBJ1-2; a possible D gene is TRBD1 (5 bases). The V gene lost 6 bases and the J gene lost 4 bases, with 18 bases spanning the gap. The CDR3 has 15 residues. The DNA of the CDR3 is TGTGCCAGCAGCCCCATTCAGGGTTTTGGCTATGGCTACACCTTC. Translating it yields CASSPIQGFGYGYTF.

The chain carries TRBV12-3 or TRBV12-4 and TRBJ1-2; 8 bases fit TRBD1. V shed 5 bases, J shed 7 bases, and the junction held 15 bases outside the gene matches. The CDR3 is 16 amino acids. CDR3 sequence reads: CASSNRRTGSIGGYTF. DNA for the CDR3: TGTGCCAGCAGTAATCGTCGGACAGGGAGTATCGGTGGCTACACCTTC.

This clonotype is labeled as hyperexpanded (1% or more). The gene calls are TRBV12-3 or TRBV12-4 and TRBJ1-2; D not resolved. The CDR3 runs 14 residues. V lost 11 bases to trimming and J lost 0 bases, with 16 bases between them. CDR3 sequence reads: CAAVGCRPNYGYTF. The DNA for the CDR3 is TGTGCCGCTGTTGGGTGCCGGCCTAACTATGGCTACACCTTC.

This clonotype is large. The chain couples TRBV12-3 or TRBV12-4 to TRBJ1-2; the match to TRBD1 covers 8 bases. The CDR3 is 15 residues long. With 2 bases clipped from V and 7 bases from J, the junction kept 9 bases outside the gene matches. For the CDR3, the DNA is TGTGCCAGCAGTTTATCCCCGACAGGGGTACCTGGCTACACCTTC. It yields the protein CASSLSPTGVPGYTF.

This clonotype is large in the sample. The chain carries TRBV12-3 or TRBV12-4 and TRBJ1-2; D is ambiguous. The CDR3 loop spans 14 amino acids. Trimming took 6 bases from V and 3 from J, leaving 14 bases between them. This chain's CDR3 is CASSFHGLYYGYTF. Here the CDR3 DNA reads TGTGCCAGCAGCTTCCACGGGCTTTACTATGGCTACACCTTC.

This clonotype is categorized as large. This chain uses TRBV12-3 or TRBV12-4 with TRBJ1-2; D unclear. The CDR3 has 13 residues. With 2 bases removed from V and 5 bases from J, the gap between germline ends came to 9 bases. The CDR3: CASSLTPGYGYTF. The CDR3 DNA reads TGTGCCAGCAGTTTAACCCCGGGATATGGCTACACCTTC.

The CDR3 loop reads CASERRVLWRYGYTF. The CDR3 region has the DNA TGTGCCAGCGAGCGAAGGGTGCTATGGCGCTATGGCTACACCTTC. This chain uses TRBV12-3 or TRBV12-4 with TRBJ1-2; D remains ambiguous. V was clipped by 8 bases and J by 4 bases, with 20 bases between them. There are 15 residues in the CDR3.

By sample share, this clonotype is large (0.1 to 1%). The chain joins TRBV12-3 or TRBV12-4 to TRBJ1-2; 10 bases line up with TRBD1. The CDR3 sequence is 13 residues long. The J segment lost 8 bases and the V segment lost 3 bases, leaving 3 bases of the junction unmatched. DNA for the CDR3: TGTGCCAGCAGTTTGGGGACAGGGGAAGGCTACACCTTC. Translation gives CASSLGTGEGYTF.

By sample fraction, this clonotype is large. The chain couples TRBV12-3 or TRBV12-4 to TRBJ1-2; D is undetermined. Trimming stripped 3 bases from V and 4 bases from J, with 12 bases between. CDR3 length equals 14 residues. The CDR3 sequence: CASSLVGMGYGYTF. The CDR3 nucleotides read TGTGCCAGCAGTTTGGTCGGGATGGGCTATGGCTACACCTTC.

The chain has TRBV12-3 or TRBV12-4 and TRBJ1-2; D is ambiguous. This CDR3 is 11 amino acids long. V was clipped by 2 bases and J by 5 bases, with 3 bases between them. The CDR3 spells CASSLLYGYTF. The CDR3 DNA follows: TGTGCCAGCAGTTTACTGTATGGCTACACCTTC.

This clonotype was observed a few times. The chain uses TRBV12-3 or TRBV12-4 and TRBJ1-2, with D possibly being TRBD1 (5 bases). Trimming cost V 3 bases and J 3 bases, with 11 bases left between them. This CDR3 region has 14 residues. CDR3 residues: CASSFGRAHYGYTF. CDR3 bases: TGTGCCAGCAGTTTCGGCAGGGCTCACTATGGCTACACCTTC.